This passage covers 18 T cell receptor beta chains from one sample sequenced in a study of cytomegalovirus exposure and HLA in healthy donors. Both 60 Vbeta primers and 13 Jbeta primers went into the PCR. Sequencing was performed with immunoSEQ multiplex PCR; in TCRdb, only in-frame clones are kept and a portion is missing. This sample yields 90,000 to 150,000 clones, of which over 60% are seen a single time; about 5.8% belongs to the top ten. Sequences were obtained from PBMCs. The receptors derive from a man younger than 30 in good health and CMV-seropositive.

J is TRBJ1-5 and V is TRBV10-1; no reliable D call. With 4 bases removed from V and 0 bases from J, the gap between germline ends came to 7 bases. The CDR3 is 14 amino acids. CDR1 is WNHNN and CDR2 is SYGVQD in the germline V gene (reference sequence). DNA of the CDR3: TGCGCCAGCAGTGTTCGGGGTAGCAATCAGCCCCAGCATTTT. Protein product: CASSVRGSNQPQHF.

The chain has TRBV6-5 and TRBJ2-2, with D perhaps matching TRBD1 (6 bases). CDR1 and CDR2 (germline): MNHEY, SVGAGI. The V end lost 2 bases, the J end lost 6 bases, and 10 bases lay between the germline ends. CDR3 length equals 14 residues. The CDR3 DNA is TGTGCCAGCAGTTACATACAGGGAGCCGGGGAGCTGTTTTTT. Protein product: CASSYIQGAGELFF.

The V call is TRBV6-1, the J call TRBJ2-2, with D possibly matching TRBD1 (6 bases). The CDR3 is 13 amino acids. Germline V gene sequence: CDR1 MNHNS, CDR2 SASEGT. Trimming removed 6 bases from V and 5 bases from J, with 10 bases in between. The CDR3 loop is CASRSGETGELFF. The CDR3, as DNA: TGTGCCAGCAGATCAGGGGAAACCGGGGAGCTGTTTTTT.

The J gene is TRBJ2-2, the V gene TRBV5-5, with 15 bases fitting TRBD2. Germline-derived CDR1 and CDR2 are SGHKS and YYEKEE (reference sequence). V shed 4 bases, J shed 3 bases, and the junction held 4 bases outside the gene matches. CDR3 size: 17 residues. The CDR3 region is CASSNGLAGGDTGELFF. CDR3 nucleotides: TGTGCCAGCAGCAATGGACTAGCGGGAGGGGACACCGGGGAGCTGTTTTTT.

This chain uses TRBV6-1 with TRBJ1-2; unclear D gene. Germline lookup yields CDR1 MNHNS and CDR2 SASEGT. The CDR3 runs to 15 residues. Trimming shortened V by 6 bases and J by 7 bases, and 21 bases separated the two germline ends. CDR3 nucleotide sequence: TGTGCCAGCAGCGTGGTGGTTGCAGGAGCGGGTGGCTACACCTTC. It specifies CASSVVVAGAGGYTF.

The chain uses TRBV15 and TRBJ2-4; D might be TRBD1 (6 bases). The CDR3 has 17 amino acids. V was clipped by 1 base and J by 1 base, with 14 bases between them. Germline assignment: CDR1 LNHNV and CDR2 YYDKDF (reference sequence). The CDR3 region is CATSRVSGVLAKNIQYF. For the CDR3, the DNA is TGTGCCACCAGCAGAGTATCAGGGGTTCTGGCCAAAAACATTCAGTACTTC. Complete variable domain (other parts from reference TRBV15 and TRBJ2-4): DAMVIQNPRYQVTQFGKPVTLSCSQTLNHNVMYWYQQKSSQAPKLLFHYYDKDFNNEADTPDNFQSRRPNTSFCFLDIRSPGLGDTAMYLCATSRVSGVLAKNIQYFGAGTRLSVL.

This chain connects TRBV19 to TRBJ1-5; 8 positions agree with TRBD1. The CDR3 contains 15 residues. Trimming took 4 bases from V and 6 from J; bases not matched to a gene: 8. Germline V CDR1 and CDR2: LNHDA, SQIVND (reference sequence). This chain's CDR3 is CASSTTDREFQPQHF. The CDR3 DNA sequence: TGTGCCAGTAGTACCACGGACAGGGAATTTCAGCCCCAGCATTTT.

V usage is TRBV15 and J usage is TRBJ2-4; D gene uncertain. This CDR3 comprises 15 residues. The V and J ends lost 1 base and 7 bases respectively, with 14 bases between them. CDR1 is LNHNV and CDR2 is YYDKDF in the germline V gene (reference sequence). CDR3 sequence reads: CATSRAELGLNIQYF. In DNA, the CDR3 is TGTGCCACCAGCAGAGCTGAGCTAGGCCTTAACATTCAGTACTTC.

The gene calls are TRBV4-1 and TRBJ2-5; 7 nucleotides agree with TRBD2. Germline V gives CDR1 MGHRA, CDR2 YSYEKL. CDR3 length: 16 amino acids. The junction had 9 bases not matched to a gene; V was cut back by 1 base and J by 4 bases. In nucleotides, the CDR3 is TGCGCCAGCAGCCAAGGTGGGGGGGTAGGTCGAGAGACCCAGTACTTC. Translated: CASSQGGGVGRETQYF.

The CDR3 region is CAWSKGTSYNEQFF. The CDR3 nucleotides read TGTGCCTGGAGTAAGGGGACTAGCTACAATGAGCAGTTCTTC. The chain joins TRBV30 to TRBJ2-1; TRBD2 matches 8 bases. The J segment lost 3 bases and the V segment lost 2 bases, leaving 3 bases of the junction unmatched. The germline V gene encodes CDR1 GTSNPN and CDR2 SVGIG (reference sequence). The CDR3 is made up of 14 amino acids.

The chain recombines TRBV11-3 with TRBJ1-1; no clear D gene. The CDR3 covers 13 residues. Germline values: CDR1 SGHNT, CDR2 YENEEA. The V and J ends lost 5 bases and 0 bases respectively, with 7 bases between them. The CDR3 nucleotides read TGTGCCAGCAGCCAAAACATGAACACTGAAGCTTTCTTT. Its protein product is CASSQNMNTEAFF.

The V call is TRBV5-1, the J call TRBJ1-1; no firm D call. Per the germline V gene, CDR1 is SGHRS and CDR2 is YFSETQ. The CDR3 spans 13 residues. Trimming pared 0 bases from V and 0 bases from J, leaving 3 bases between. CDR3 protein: CASSLAVNTEAFF. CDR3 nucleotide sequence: TGCGCCAGCAGCTTGGCCGTGAACACTGAAGCTTTCTTT.

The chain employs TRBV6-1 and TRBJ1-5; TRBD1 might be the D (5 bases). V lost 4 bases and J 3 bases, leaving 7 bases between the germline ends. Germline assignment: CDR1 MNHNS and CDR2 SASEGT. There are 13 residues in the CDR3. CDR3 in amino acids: CASSGQLNQPQHF. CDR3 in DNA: TGTGCCAGCAGTGGACAGCTCAATCAGCCCCAGCATTTT.

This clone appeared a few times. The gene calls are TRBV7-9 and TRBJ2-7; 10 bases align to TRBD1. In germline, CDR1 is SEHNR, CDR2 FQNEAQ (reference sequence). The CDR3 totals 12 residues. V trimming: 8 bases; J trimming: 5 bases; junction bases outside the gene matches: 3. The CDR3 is CASGQGVNEQYF. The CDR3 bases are TGTGCCAGCGGACAGGGGGTGAACGAGCAGTACTTC.

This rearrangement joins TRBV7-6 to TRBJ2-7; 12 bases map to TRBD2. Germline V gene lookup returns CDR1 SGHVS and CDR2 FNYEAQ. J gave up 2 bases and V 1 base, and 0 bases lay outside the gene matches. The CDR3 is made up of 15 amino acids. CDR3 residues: CASSLGTSGTYEQYF. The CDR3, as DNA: TGTGCCAGCAGCTTAGGGACTAGCGGGACCTACGAGCAGTACTTC.

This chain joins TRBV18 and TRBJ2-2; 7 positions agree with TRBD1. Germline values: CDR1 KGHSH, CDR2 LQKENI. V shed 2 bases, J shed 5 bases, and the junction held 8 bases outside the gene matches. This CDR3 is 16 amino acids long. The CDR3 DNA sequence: TGTGCCAGCTCACCAACGCTTACAGGGGCGACCGGGGAGCTGTTTTTT. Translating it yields CASSPTLTGATGELFF.

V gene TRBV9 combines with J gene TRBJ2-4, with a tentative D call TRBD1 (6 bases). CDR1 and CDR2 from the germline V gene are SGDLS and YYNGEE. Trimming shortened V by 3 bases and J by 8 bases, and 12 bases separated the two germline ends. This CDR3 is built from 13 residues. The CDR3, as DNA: TGTGCCAGCAGCGACAACAGGGCTGACATTCAGTACTTC. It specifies CASSDNRADIQYF.

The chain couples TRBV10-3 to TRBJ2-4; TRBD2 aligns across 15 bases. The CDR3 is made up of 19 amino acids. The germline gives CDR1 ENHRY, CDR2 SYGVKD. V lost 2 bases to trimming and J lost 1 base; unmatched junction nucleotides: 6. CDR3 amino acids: CAISERGLAGGQAKNIQYF. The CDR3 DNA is TGTGCCATCAGTGAGAGGGGACTAGCGGGAGGACAGGCCAAAAACATTCAGTACTTC.